This TCR beta chain was obtained from a study of T cells after yellow fever vaccination (dated by TCRdb to about 2019). With respect to the entire study: Staining for CD3, CD45RA, CCR7 and CD95 was used to sort memory subsets (EM, EMRA, CM and Tscm) on a BD FACS Aria III. Two healthy male donors made up the cohort, one aged 18 to 29 years and the other aged 30 to 40 years. Sorting of memory subsets took place on days 0, 15 and 45 and at 18 months after primary vaccination, as well as on days 0, 15 and 45 after the 30-year booster. Libraries from fractions with low cell numbers were prepared with the SMART-Seq v4 Ultra Low Input RNA kit. To follow T-cell clones before and after primary and booster YFV17D yellow fever vaccination, bulk TCR alpha and beta repertoires were sequenced over time. Blood was collected at multiple timepoints before and after primary and secondary immunization, and bulk PBMC replicates and cell subsets were isolated. Results and caveats for the whole study, not just this receptor: Most clones expanded after primary vaccination (almost 97% of CD4 and 88% of CD8) were re-detected after the booster, suggesting that broad memory maintenance occurred. Because abundant contaminating clonotypes from the bulk population could be contained in FACS-sorted repertoires, computational filtering was required. A small fraction of clonotypes appeared in both the CD4 and CD8 compartments, likely as a result of convergent recombination. In the sorted memory subsets on day 0, nearly all vaccine-responding clonotypes were below the level of detection. The study included only a couple of donors, which limits how far the findings can be generalized. The secondary T-cell response was weaker than the primary response but faster, peaking on day 5 instead of day 15.

V ends up 10 bases short and J 7 bases short, with an unmatched junction base count of 9. The CDR3 has 13 amino acids, counting the end cysteine and phenylalanine. Only the CDR3 region is kept as DNA, spanning 39 bases read in frame from base 1. CDR1 and CDR2 were assigned from the germline V gene as ENHRY and SYGVKD. This clonotype is characterized as medium-sized (0.01 to 0.1%). One base away there is no much larger clone; base qualities are not given. TCR cDNA was synthesized by 5'RACE template switching, which introduced a universal primer site and unique molecular identifiers. Priming for cDNA synthesis came from both the TCR alpha and TCR beta constant segments. Two PCR steps were used to amplify libraries, with sample barcodes and sequencing adapters being added in the second step. Sequencing of libraries was done on Illumina HiSeq 2500 (2x100 bp) or NovaSeq (2x150 bp). Concerning the study's data processing: Reads were demultiplexed and collapsed into UMI consensus sequences with MIGEC, and V(D)J alignment was performed with MiXCR. Vaccine-responding clonotypes were identified with edgeR using replicate PBMC samples, with FDR below 0.01 and a log2 fold change above 5 up to day 15 being required. Each bulk clonotype received a CD4 or CD8 identity based on whether the sequenced CD4 or CD8 repertoire contained that clonotype at higher abundance. To estimate how each clone was distributed across memory phenotypes, clonotype frequencies in memory subsets were weighted by the numbers of FACS-sorted cells. The public reads were run again by TCRdb, first through fastp at Q25 and then through MiXCR, and only productive beta chains were kept. Rows are unified per CDR3 protein, each entry keeping the most common DNA and genes. The V and J calls and clone size come from TCRdb's table, not from the authors' own analysis. The sample table holds 30,000 or so distinct CDR3 sequences, of which around 7% were seen once. 22% of the sample is held by the ten biggest clonotypes.

The treatment or condition label here, explained by the study, means: live attenuated yellow fever vaccine strain. A standard Ficoll-Paque protocol was used to isolate PBMCs from peripheral blood. For sorted memory subsets, RNA extraction was done with the RNeasy Micro Kit. The chain was built from TRBV10-3 and TRBJ2-1; 8 middle bases align to TRBD2. The sample in question was PBMCs, either bulk or a sorted T-cell subset (CD4+, CD8+, memory, or dextramer-sorted; not recorded which), obtained on the day of the first yellow fever vaccination. This TCR was sampled from a man aged 18-30 years who received the YFV17D yellow fever vaccine. The base sequence is TGTGCCACAAAGCAAGCTAGCGGGAATGAGCAGTTCTTC. Translated, this is CATKQASGNEQFF.